This T cell receptor (beta chain) was captured by sequencing in a study of T cells in narcolepsy. Study observations and caveats: Blood of same and different patients, but not healthy controls, reportedly held recurring autoreactive clonotypes.

With 3 bases removed from V and 0 bases from J, the gap between germline ends came to 15 bases. CDR3 length: 18 residues. Germline-derived CDR1 and CDR2 are LNHDA and SQIVND (reference sequence). Concerning this clone: Antigen specificity is unknown.

Assay: immunoSEQ multiplex PCR; the TCRdb copy retains only in-frame clones and omits some. Seen here are about 34,000 clones, approximately 78% observed once, and the top ten hold 1.2%. Source material: CD45RA- memory CD4+ T cells from PBMCs. The genes are TRBV19 and TRBJ2-6, with D perhaps matching TRBD2 (6 bases). The receptor was isolated from a human donor with narcolepsy. CDR3 bases: TGTGCCAGTAGTATCTCGGAGGGACTCATCTCTGGGGCCAACGTCCTGACTTTC. Translated, it gives CASSISEGLISGANVLTF.